This passage covers 28 T cell receptor beta chains from one sample sequenced in a study of T cell responses to AZD1222 COVID-19 vaccine. The assay was immunoSEQ multiplex PCR, and TCRdb's table has in-frame clones only and misses some. The sample lists fewer than 200,000 clones, approximately 93% occurring once. Sequencing used peripheral blood, obtained 28 days after the second AZD1222 dose. These receptors came from an adult who received the AZD1222 COVID-19 vaccine.

V usage is TRBV5-6 and J usage is TRBJ1-5; the D gene is possibly TRBD1 (5 bases). Germline CDR1 is SGHDT and CDR2 is YYEEEE. V gave up 2 bases and J gave up 7 bases, with 13 bases separating them. This CDR3 has 14 residues. The CDR3 coding sequence is TGTGCCAGCAGCTTTGGAGGGGAGGTCCAGCCCCAGCATTTT. Protein sequence: CASSFGGEVQPQHF.

The chain uses TRBV18 and TRBJ1-5; D may be TRBD1 (5 bases). V dropped 6 bases and J dropped 3 bases, with 12 bases sitting between them. Germline CDR1 is KGHSH and CDR2 is LQKENI. This CDR3 is 14 amino acids long. CDR3 DNA: TGTGCCAGCTCGCCGGACATCACCAATCAGCCCCAGCATTTT. It codes for CASSPDITNQPQHF.

This rearrangement joins TRBV6-1 to TRBJ1-1; D call uncertain. Trimming removed 0 bases at V and 10 bases at J, with 9 bases between. The CDR3 spans 12 residues. Germline V CDR1 and CDR2: MNHNS, SASEGT. The CDR3 DNA reads as TGTGCCAGCAGTGAAGCGGGTTGGGGAGCTTTCTTT. Translated: CASSEAGWGAFF.

The chain combines TRBV18 with TRBJ2-5, with D maybe TRBD2 (6 bases). The germline V and J ends were trimmed by 6 bases and 5 bases, with 7 bases remaining between them. Germline lookup yields CDR1 KGHSH and CDR2 LQKENI. The CDR3 is 11 residues long. The CDR3 bases are TGTGCCAGCTCCCGGGGGGAGACCCAGTACTTC. Residues: CASSRGETQYF.

The chain joins TRBV7-3 to TRBJ2-1; 7 bases are shared with TRBD2. The CDR3 totals 17 residues. CDR1 and CDR2 from the germline V gene are SGHTA and FQGTGA. V gave up 5 bases and J gave up 1 base; unmatched junction bases: 11. CDR3 sequence: CASSVGGSSGSYNEQFF. The CDR3 region has the DNA TGTGCCAGCAGCGTAGGAGGGTCTAGCGGTTCCTACAATGAGCAGTTCTTC.

This chain joins TRBV27 and TRBJ1-1; unclear D gene. Germline CDR1 MNHEY, CDR2 SMNVEV (reference sequence). The V gene lost 4 bases and the J gene lost 1 base, with 13 bases spanning the gap. The length of the CDR3 is 15 residues. The CDR3 coding sequence is TGTGCCAGCAGTTCCCGGGCCCATGCGAACACTGAAGCTTTCTTT. Encoded protein: CASSSRAHANTEAFF.

The rearrangement links TRBV4-1 to TRBJ2-1, with unresolved D. The germline V gene encodes CDR1 MGHRA and CDR2 YSYEKL. The CDR3 is made up of 14 amino acids. V was pared by 1 base and J by 5 bases, with 9 bases between. The CDR3 reads CASSQVKVNNEQFF. The CDR3 coding sequence is TGCGCCAGCAGCCAAGTCAAAGTTAACAATGAGCAGTTCTTC.

The chain has TRBV7-3 and TRBJ2-2; possibly TRBD2 for D (5 bases). V lost 1 base to trimming and J lost 6 bases, with 15 bases between them. The germline V gene encodes CDR1 SGHTA and CDR2 FQGTGA. The CDR3 loop spans 16 amino acids. CDR3 amino acids: CASSLNPVSGAGELFF. In nucleotides, the CDR3 is TGTGCCAGCAGCTTAAACCCGGTCTCCGGGGCCGGGGAGCTGTTTTTT.

The rearrangement uses TRBV7-2 and TRBJ2-5; no firm D call. CDR3 size: 14 residues. The ends were cut back, 0 bases at V and 3 bases at J, with 8 bases in the middle. CDR1 SGHTA and CDR2 FQGNSA come from the germline V gene. The CDR3 sequence is CASSLAGQKETQYF. The CDR3 DNA reads as TGTGCCAGCAGCTTAGCAGGGCAGAAAGAGACCCAGTACTTC. The variable domain in full, with the rest retrieved from reference TRBV7-2 and TRBJ2-5, is GAGVSQSPSNKVTEKGKDVELRCDPISGHTALYWYRQSLGQGLEFLIYFQGNSAPDKSGLPSDRFSAERTGGSVSTLTIQRTQQEDSAVYLCASSLAGQKETQYFGPGTRLLVL.

The chain couples TRBV5-1 to TRBJ2-5; D is uncertain. The germline gives CDR1 SGHRS, CDR2 YFSETQ. V was clipped by 3 bases and J by 5 bases, with 8 bases between them. CDR3 length: 12 residues. As DNA, the CDR3 is TGCGCCAGCAGCTCCAGTGGGGAGACCCAGTACTTC. This encodes CASSSSGETQYF.

The chain couples TRBV30 to TRBJ2-7, with TRBD1 matching over 10 bases. CDR1 and CDR2 (germline): GTSNPN, SVGIG (reference sequence). V lost 0 bases and J lost 5; bases outside the gene matches: 4. The CDR3 contains 14 residues. The CDR3 DNA reads TGTGCCTGGAGTGTGGGAGGGACAGGGGACGAGCAGTACTTC. Residues: CAWSVGGTGDEQYF. The variable domain in full, completed from reference TRBV30 and TRBJ2-7, reads SQTIHQWPATLVQPVGSPLSLECTVEGTSNPNLYWYRQAAGRGLQLLFYSVGIGQISSEVPQNLSASRPQDRQFILSSKKLLLSDSGFYLCAWSVGGTGDEQYFGPGTRLTVT.

The chain couples TRBV9 to TRBJ1-1, with D maybe TRBD1 (5 bases). Trimming took 0 bases from V and 3 from J, leaving 12 bases between them. The CDR3 loop spans 15 amino acids. Germline V lookup: CDR1 SGDLS, CDR2 YYNGEE. CDR3 residues: CASSVVAGQDTEAFF. The CDR3 DNA is TGTGCCAGCAGCGTAGTAGCAGGGCAAGACACTGAAGCTTTCTTT.

The chain is built from TRBV27 and TRBJ1-4, with a tentative D call TRBD1 (5 bases). Trimming left V 6 bases short and J 6 bases short, with 17 bases between. This CDR3 region has 15 residues. Per the germline V gene, CDR1 is MNHEY and CDR2 is SMNVEV (reference sequence). The CDR3 bases are TGTGCCAGCAGCCTTTTAGCCAGGGCGGATGAAAAACTGTTTTTT. Its protein product is CASSLLARADEKLFF.

Here the CDR3 reads CASSLSSPGLGYTF. DNA for the CDR3: TGTGCCAGCAGTTTATCCTCGCCCGGGCTGGGCTACACCTTC. The chain recombines TRBV27 with TRBJ1-2, with D uncertain. The V and J ends lost 0 bases and 8 bases respectively, with 13 bases between them. CDR3 length: 14 amino acids. The germline gives CDR1 MNHEY, CDR2 SMNVEV (reference sequence).

The rearrangement joins TRBV29-1 to TRBJ1-3; weak D call: TRBD1 (5 bases). Germline V lookup: CDR1 SQVTM, CDR2 ANQGSEA. The CDR3 consists of 14 residues. Deletions cut 3 bases from V and 0 bases from J, with 9 bases between. CDR3 bases: TGCAGCGTTGATTACCAGGGCTCTGGAAACACCATATATTTT. Translation: CSVDYQGSGNTIYF.

This rearrangement joins TRBV25-1 to TRBJ1-4; 10 nucleotides align to TRBD1. Germline CDR1 and CDR2: MGHDK and SYGVNS. The V segment lost 6 bases and the J segment 7 bases; nucleotides outside the gene matches: 8. The CDR3 runs 15 residues. CDR3 DNA: TGTGCCAGCAGCCAACCCGGGACAGGGGTTGAAAAACTGTTTTTT. Amino acid sequence: CASSQPGTGVEKLFF. The variable domain in full, with the rest retrieved from reference TRBV25-1 and TRBJ1-4, is EADIYQTPRYLVIGTGKKITLECSQTMGHDKMYWYQQDPGMELHLIHYSYGVNSTEKGDLSSESTVSRIRTEHFPLTLESARPSHTSQYLCASSQPGTGVEKLFFGSGTQLSVL.

The chain uses TRBV29-1 and TRBJ2-1; TRBD2 might be the D (5 bases). The germline V and J ends were trimmed by 6 bases and 2 bases, with 17 bases remaining between them. This CDR3 comprises 15 residues. Germline loops: CDR1 SQVTM, CDR2 ANQGSEA. CDR3: CSVPKSGKTYNEQFF. The DNA of the CDR3 is TGCAGCGTCCCCAAGTCCGGGAAAACCTACAATGAGCAGTTCTTC.

The chain links TRBV30 to TRBJ2-2; D not resolved. V lost 4 bases and J 0 bases, leaving 6 bases between the germline ends. Germline V gene sequence: CDR1 GTSNPN, CDR2 SVGIG (reference sequence). The CDR3 has 13 residues. CDR3 DNA: TGTGCCTGGATAGCAGCGAACACCGGGGAGCTGTTTTTT. It yields the protein CAWIAANTGELFF.

The chain is built from TRBV29-1 and TRBJ2-1; D may be TRBD1 or TRBD2 (6 bases each). This CDR3 has 13 residues. Trimming took 4 bases from V and 4 from J, leaving 11 bases between them. Germline CDR1 reads SQVTM; CDR2 reads ANQGSEA. The CDR3 DNA follows: TGCAGCGTTGCCGGGGGCGCTTACAATGAGCAGTTCTTC. As protein: CSVAGGAYNEQFF.

The gene calls are TRBV4-3 and TRBJ1-2, with a possible D match to TRBD1 (5 bases). CDR3 length: 16 residues. Germline V gene data show CDR1 as LGHNA and CDR2 as YSLEER. V was trimmed by 3 bases and J by 2 bases, leaving 16 bases between them. CDR3 in amino acids: CASSQFRRQKNYGYTF. The CDR3 DNA reads TGCGCCAGCAGCCAGTTTCGCCGACAGAAGAACTATGGCTACACCTTC.

The chain couples TRBV7-2 to TRBJ2-7, with 12 bases lining up with TRBD2. CDR3 length equals 16 residues. CDR1 and CDR2 from the germline V gene are SGHTA and FQGNSA. The V gene end was trimmed by 4 bases and the J gene end by 4 bases; junction bases not matched to a gene: 8. Here the CDR3 reads CASSSGTSGGIYEQYF. CDR3 bases: TGTGCCAGCAGCTCAGGAACTAGCGGGGGGATTTACGAGCAGTACTTC. Full variable domain (outside the CDR3, taken from reference TRBV7-2 and TRBJ2-7): GAGVSQSPSNKVTEKGKDVELRCDPISGHTALYWYRQSLGQGLEFLIYFQGNSAPDKSGLPSDRFSAERTGGSVSTLTIQRTQQEDSAVYLCASSSGTSGGIYEQYFGPGTRLTVT.

CDR3 nucleotides: TGTGCCAGTAGTACAGGACTGTACTCTGGAAACACCATATATTTT. Translation: CASSTGLYSGNTIYF. The gene calls are TRBV19 and TRBJ1-3, with D uncertain. The CDR3 length is 15 residues. V was pared by 4 bases and J by 0 bases, with 10 bases between. CDR1 is LNHDA, CDR2 SQIVND, per germline (reference sequence).

V usage is TRBV7-6 and J usage is TRBJ1-1; no reliable D call. The CDR3 is 14 residues long. Germline CDR1 is SGHVS and CDR2 is FNYEAQ. Trimming left V 1 base short and J 1 base short, with 7 bases between. CDR3 coding DNA: TGTGCCAGCAGCTTAGTGCACGGGAACACTGAAGCTTTCTTT. Translation: CASSLVHGNTEAFF.

The chain has TRBV14 and TRBJ2-5, with 9 nucleotides matching TRBD2. The trim removed 0 bases at V and 4 bases at J, leaving 15 bases unmatched. Germline lookup yields CDR1 SGHDN and CDR2 FVKESK. CDR3 length equals 19 residues. The CDR3 loop is CASSQDSSKAGGLGETQYF. In DNA form, the CDR3 reads TGTGCCAGCAGCCAAGATTCGAGTAAGGCGGGAGGGCTTGGAGAGACCCAGTACTTC.

The V call is TRBV27, the J call TRBJ1-1, with D perhaps matching TRBD1 (5 bases). The V and J ends lost 2 bases and 4 bases respectively, with 14 bases between them. Germline V lookup: CDR1 MNHEY, CDR2 SMNVEV (reference sequence). This CDR3 has 15 residues. The CDR3 protein is CASSLVDSGSTEAFF. The DNA of the CDR3 is TGTGCCAGCAGTTTAGTCGACAGCGGGAGCACTGAAGCTTTCTTT.

With respect to this clone: The same CDR3 is also encoded by other DNA sequences in this sample. The chain employs TRBV18 and TRBJ1-3; no clear D gene. V lost 2 bases to trimming and J lost 0 bases, with 5 bases between them. Germline values: CDR1 KGHSH, CDR2 LQKENI. The CDR3 has 14 amino acids. CDR3 DNA sequence: TGTGCCAGCTCACCAGGCATCTCTGGAAACACCATATATTTT. As protein: CASSPGISGNTIYF. Full variable domain (outside the CDR3, taken from reference TRBV18 and TRBJ1-3): NAGVMQNPRHLVRRRGQEARLRCSPMKGHSHVYWYRQLPEEGLKFMVYLQKENIIDESGMPKERFSAEFPKEGPSILRIQQVVRGDSAAYFCASSPGISGNTIYFGEGSWLTVV.

The J gene is TRBJ2-7, the V gene TRBV20-1; 10 bases are a match to TRBD2. The CDR3 length is 16 residues. V lost 3 bases, J lost 1 base, and 9 bases stayed unmatched. Germline V gene sequence: CDR1 DFQATT, CDR2 SNEGSKA (reference sequence). The CDR3 nucleotides are TGCAGTGCTAGTCCCTTTAGCGGGGGGCCTTCCTACGAGCAGTACTTC. As protein: CSASPFSGGPSYEQYF.

This chain connects TRBV5-1 to TRBJ1-1; 7 nucleotides agree with TRBD1. This CDR3 is 15 amino acids long. The ends lost 4 bases at V and 0 bases at J; junction bases unmatched: 6. Germline CDR1 and CDR2: SGHRS and YFSETQ. The CDR3 protein is CASSPQGTMNTEAFF. As DNA, the CDR3 is TGCGCCAGCAGCCCACAGGGGACCATGAACACTGAAGCTTTCTTT.